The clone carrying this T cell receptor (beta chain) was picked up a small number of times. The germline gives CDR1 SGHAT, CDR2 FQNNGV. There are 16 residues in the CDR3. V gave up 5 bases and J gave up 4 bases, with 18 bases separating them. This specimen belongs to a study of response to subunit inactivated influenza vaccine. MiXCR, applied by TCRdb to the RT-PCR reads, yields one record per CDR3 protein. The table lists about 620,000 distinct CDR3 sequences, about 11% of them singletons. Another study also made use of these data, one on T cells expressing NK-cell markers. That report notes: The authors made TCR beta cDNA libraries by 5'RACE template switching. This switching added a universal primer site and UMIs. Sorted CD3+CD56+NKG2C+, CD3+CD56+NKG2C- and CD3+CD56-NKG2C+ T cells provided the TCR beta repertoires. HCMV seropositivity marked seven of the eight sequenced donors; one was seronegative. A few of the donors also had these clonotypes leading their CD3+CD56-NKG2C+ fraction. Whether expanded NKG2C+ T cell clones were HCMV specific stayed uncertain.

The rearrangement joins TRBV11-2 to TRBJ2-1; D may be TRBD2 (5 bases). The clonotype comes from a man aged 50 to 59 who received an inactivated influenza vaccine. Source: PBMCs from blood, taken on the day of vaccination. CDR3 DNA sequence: TGTGCCAGCAGCAAAAAGACTCCTTCGGGGTACAATGAGCAGTTCTTC. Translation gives CASSKKTPSGYNEQFF.